These 31 T cell receptor beta chains were sequenced from one sample in a study of beta chain features in type 1 diabetes. Regarding the study as a whole: For Type 1 diabetes patients, all four CD4+ subsets carried TCRB CDR3s that were moderately but significantly shorter.

These receptors' targets are unknown. The study reverse transcribed the entire isolated RNA, so it sequenced expressed TCRB transcripts. The assay was immunoSEQ multiplex PCR, and TCRdb's table has in-frame clones only and misses some. The data show 150,000 or so clones, with 8% to 9.5% seen just once and over 0.45% held by the top ten. Specimen: central memory CD4+ T cells from blood. The receptors originated from a young woman with type 1 diabetes.

The chain is built from TRBV30 and TRBJ1-4; TRBD1 might be the D (6 bases). Trimming stripped 0 bases from V and 5 bases from J, with 10 bases between. Germline V gene data show CDR1 as GTSNPN and CDR2 as SVGIG (reference sequence). This CDR3 spans 14 amino acids. In nucleotides, the CDR3 is TGTGCCTGGAGTGTCGGACAGTCGAATGAAAAACTGTTTTTT. Its protein is CAWSVGQSNEKLFF.

The chain links TRBV30 to TRBJ2-5; D is possibly TRBD2 (6 bases). The J call may be in error: the DNA end matches TRBJ2-7 better. The V gene's germline CDR1 is GTSNPN and CDR2 SVGIG (reference sequence). The CDR3 has 14 amino acids. The CDR3 DNA reads TGTGCCTGGACCCATCGCGGGAATTTAGGCGAGCAGTACTTC. This gives the protein CAWTHRGNLGEQYF.

The sample holds a few counts of this clone. The V and J genes are TRBV7-2 and TRBJ2-7; the match to TRBD1 covers 8 bases. CDR1 SGHTA and CDR2 FQGNSA come from the germline V gene. V lost 3 bases to trimming and J lost 2 bases; unmatched junction nucleotides: 6. This CDR3 spans 15 amino acids. The CDR3 region is CASSFGTGQAYEQYF. The DNA of the CDR3 is TGTGCCAGCAGCTTCGGGACAGGCCAAGCCTACGAGCAGTACTTC.

This clone showed up just a few times. This chain links TRBV19 with TRBJ2-5; TRBD2 matches at 7 bases. CDR3 length: 15 amino acids. Germline CDR1 reads LNHDA; CDR2 reads SQIVND (reference sequence). V was pared by 3 bases and J by 1 base, with 5 bases of the junction left unmatched. CDR3 bases: TGTGCCAGTAGTATCTGGGGCGGGAGCCAAGAGACCCAGTACTTC. Encoded protein: CASSIWGGSQETQYF.

In its sample, this clone was seen a few times. The V gene is TRBV5-1, the J gene TRBJ2-7; TRBD1 is a possible D gene (5 bases). V lost 2 bases and J 6 bases, leaving 12 bases between the germline ends. Germline V CDR1 and CDR2: SGHRS, YFSETQ. There are 13 residues in the CDR3. The DNA for the CDR3 is TGCGCCAGCAGCTTTGGTCAGGGCGGCGAGCAGTACTTC. Residues: CASSFGQGGEQYF.

The table lists this clone with a few counts. In DNA form, the CDR3 reads TGCAGTGCCAGGACTAGCACTGAGCAGTTCTTC. It codes for CSARTSTEQFF. This sequence joins TRBV20-1 and TRBJ2-1; 8 nucleotides agree with TRBD2. The germline V gene encodes CDR1 DFQATT and CDR2 SNEGSKA (reference sequence). This CDR3 region has 11 residues. V lost 6 bases, J lost 9 bases, and 4 bases stayed unmatched.

V and J are TRBV11-2 and TRBJ2-7; 9 bases align to TRBD1. This CDR3 is built from 15 residues. Germline trimming cut 3 bases from V and 2 bases from J; bases unmatched to any gene: 5. The germline V gene encodes CDR1 SGHAT and CDR2 FQNNGV. CDR3 coding DNA: TGTGCCAGCAGCTTGCCCGGGACAGGGACCTACGAGCAGTACTTC. Translating it yields CASSLPGTGTYEQYF.

This clone was seen only a few times. The chain employs TRBV5-4 and TRBJ1-2, with D hard to call. V dropped 3 bases and J dropped 0 bases, with 6 bases sitting between them. CDR1 is SGHNT, CDR2 YYREEE, per germline (reference sequence). The CDR3 consists of 13 residues. CDR3 residues: CASSSTTNYGYTF. The CDR3 DNA reads as TGTGCCAGCAGCTCGACAACTAACTATGGCTACACCTTC.

This clone has only a few counts. This rearrangement joins TRBV15 to TRBJ2-7; a weak D match, TRBD1 (6 bases). The CDR3 runs 19 residues. V was cut by 0 bases and J by 0 bases, with 21 bases left in between. Germline V CDR1 and CDR2: LNHNV, YYDKDF (reference sequence). The CDR3 sequence: CATSREWGSAQGRSYEQYF. The DNA for the CDR3 is TGTGCCACCAGCAGAGAATGGGGTTCCGCGCAGGGGCGCTCCTACGAGCAGTACTTC.

This clone was observed a handful of times. The chain joins TRBV19 to TRBJ1-2; D is unclear. Germline V gives CDR1 LNHDA, CDR2 SQIVND (reference sequence). The CDR3 loop spans 13 amino acids. V lost 3 bases and J lost 5, with 10 bases in between. CDR3 region: CASSIMWQYGYTF. The CDR3 DNA reads as TGTGCCAGTAGTATCATGTGGCAGTATGGCTACACCTTC. Variable domain in full (rest from reference TRBV19 and TRBJ1-2): DGGITQSPKYLFRKEGQNVTLSCEQNLNHDAMYWYRQDPGQGLRLIYYSQIVNDFQKGDIAEGYSVSREKKESFPLTVTSAQKNPTAFYLCASSIMWQYGYTFGSGTRLTVV.

This rearrangement joins TRBV5-1 to TRBJ2-7; the D gene is possibly TRBD1 (5 bases). V was pared by 0 bases and J by 5 bases, with 12 bases between. CDR3 length equals 14 residues. Germline CDR1 is SGHRS and CDR2 is YFSETQ. CDR3 coding DNA: TGCGCCAGCAGCTTGGGCGGTACAGGCGACGAGCAGTACTTC. This codes for CASSLGGTGDEQYF.

This clone was recorded a few times. The chain carries TRBV7-2 and TRBJ2-1; 9 bases map to TRBD1. Germline loops: CDR1 SGHTA, CDR2 FQGNSA. V was clipped by 5 bases and J by 9 bases; unmatched bases: 8. This CDR3 contains 14 residues. The DNA of the CDR3 is TGTGCCAGCAGCAATCGGGACAGGGTGACTGAGCAGTTCTTC. Its protein product is CASSNRDRVTEQFF.

The chain carries TRBV5-1 and TRBJ1-5; the D is unclear. The CDR3 extends over 15 amino acids. Trimming removed 0 bases at V and 0 bases at J, with 7 bases between. CDR1 and CDR2 (germline): SGHRS, YFSETQ. The CDR3 reads CASSLGSNSNQPQHF. As DNA, the CDR3 is TGCGCCAGCAGCTTGGGCAGTAATAGCAATCAGCCCCAGCATTTT.

The chain is built from TRBV2 and TRBJ1-1; possibly TRBD1 for D (5 bases). The V end was cut by 3 bases, the J end by 0 bases, with 8 bases between. The CDR3 loop spans 14 amino acids. Germline V CDR1 and CDR2: SNHLY, FYNNEI. CDR3: CASSDRQMNTEAFF. The CDR3 DNA reads TGTGCCAGCAGTGACCGACAGATGAACACTGAAGCTTTCTTT.

This clone was counted only a few times. The chain links TRBV29-1 to TRBJ1-3; TRBD1 agrees at 8 bases. The germline V gene encodes CDR1 SQVTM and CDR2 ANQGSEA. This CDR3 is built from 11 residues. V lost 7 bases, J lost 4 bases, and 0 bases stayed unmatched. The CDR3 coding sequence is TGCAGCGGACAGGGGGGAAACACCATATATTTT. This sequence encodes CSGQGGNTIYF. The full variable domain, rest sourced from reference TRBV29-1 and TRBJ1-3, is SAVISQKPSRDICQRGTSLTIQCQVDSQVTMMFWYRQQPGQSLTLIATANQGSEATYESGFVIDKFPISRPNLTFSTLTVSNMSPEDSSIYLCSGQGGNTIYFGEGSWLTVV.

This chain uses TRBV18 with TRBJ2-2, with TRBD1 matching 10 bases. Per the germline V gene, CDR1 is KGHSH and CDR2 is LQKENI. The CDR3 runs 15 residues. The J segment lost 5 bases and the V segment lost 4 bases, leaving 4 bases of the junction unmatched. Here the CDR3 reads CASSRQGADTGELFF. In nucleotides, the CDR3 is TGTGCCAGCTCACGACAGGGGGCGGATACCGGGGAGCTGTTTTTT.

This clone came up a few times. The chain has TRBV6-4 and TRBJ1-1; D not resolved. The CDR3 covers 12 residues. Trimming shortened V by 10 bases and J by 4 bases, and 13 bases separated the two germline ends. CDR1 MRHNA and CDR2 SNTAGT come from the germline V gene. CDR3 DNA sequence: TGTGCCATTAAAAGGGAGTCCACTGAAGCTTTCTTT. Protein sequence: CAIKRESTEAFF.

This clone was seen at least ten times. The chain combines TRBV18 with TRBJ2-4, with 7 positions matching TRBD1. J lost 1 base, V lost 3 bases, and 3 bases had no gene match. Germline V gives CDR1 KGHSH, CDR2 LQKENI. The CDR3 runs to 15 residues. The CDR3, as DNA: TGTGCCAGCTCACCTACGACAGGGGCCAAAAACATTCAGTACTTC. The encoded protein is CASSPTTGAKNIQYF. Variable domain in full (rest from reference TRBV18 and TRBJ2-4): NAGVMQNPRHLVRRRGQEARLRCSPMKGHSHVYWYRQLPEEGLKFMVYLQKENIIDESGMPKERFSAEFPKEGPSILRIQQVVRGDSAAYFCASSPTTGAKNIQYFGAGTRLSVL.

The V call is TRBV7-2, the J call TRBJ2-1; 10 nucleotides match TRBD2. The CDR3 extends over 15 amino acids. V gave up 3 bases and J gave up 4 bases; unmatched junction bases: 3. Looked up from germline, CDR1 is SGHTA and CDR2 is FQGNSA. CDR3 nucleotide sequence: TGTGCCAGCAGCTTGGGGACTAGCGTGTACAATGAGCAGTTCTTC. Translation: CASSLGTSVYNEQFF.

This clone was seen a handful of times. The V call is TRBV27, the J call TRBJ2-3; 13 nucleotides agree with TRBD2. Germline loops: CDR1 MNHEY, CDR2 SMNVEV (reference sequence). J lost 4 bases, V lost 5 bases, and 6 bases had no gene match. CDR3 length: 16 amino acids. The CDR3 DNA sequence: TGTGCCAGCAGTAACCGCGGACTAGCGGGAGCAGATACGCAGTATTTT. Its protein product is CASSNRGLAGADTQYF.

This sequence joins TRBV19 and TRBJ2-5; 7 bases are a match to TRBD2. J was trimmed by 2 bases and V by 6 bases; bases with no gene match: 9. The CDR3 is 15 residues long. The germline gives CDR1 LNHDA, CDR2 SQIVND (reference sequence). This CDR3 reads CASRGAPAGQETQYF. The CDR3 nucleotides are TGTGCCAGTAGGGGCGCTCCAGCGGGGCAAGAGACCCAGTACTTC.

V usage is TRBV5-1 and J usage is TRBJ1-2; D might be TRBD1 (5 bases). Between the trimmed V and J ends, which lost 5 bases and 4 bases, there was a span of 9 bases. The CDR3 loop spans 12 amino acids. Germline V lookup: CDR1 SGHRS, CDR2 YFSETQ. The CDR3 DNA reads as TGCGCCAGCAGGCAGGGTAGCTATGGCTACACCTTC. Its translation is CASRQGSYGYTF.

The rearrangement joins TRBV15 to TRBJ2-3, with 9 bases lining up with TRBD2. CDR1 and CDR2 (germline): LNHNV, YYDKDF (reference sequence). J was trimmed by 0 bases and V by 3 bases; bases with no gene match: 4. This CDR3 is built from 16 residues. DNA of the CDR3: TGTGCCACCAGCAGGACTAGCGGAACTAGCACAGATACGCAGTATTTT. Its protein product is CATSRTSGTSTDTQYF. Looking up the rest from reference TRBV15 and TRBJ2-3 gives the full variable domain: DAMVIQNPRYQVTQFGKPVTLSCSQTLNHNVMYWYQQKSSQAPKLLFHYYDKDFNNEADTPDNFQSRRPNTSFCFLDIRSPGLGDTAMYLCATSRTSGTSTDTQYFGPGTRLTVL.

The genes are TRBV18 and TRBJ2-7, with D possibly being TRBD1 (6 bases). The germline V gene encodes CDR1 KGHSH and CDR2 LQKENI. V was pared by 3 bases and J by 5 bases, with 17 bases between. CDR3 length: 15 amino acids. The CDR3 region is CASSPNPVTGHEQYF. DNA of the CDR3: TGTGCCAGCTCACCGAACCCCGTGACAGGCCACGAGCAGTACTTC.

V gene TRBV11-3 combines with J gene TRBJ2-7; tentative D call: TRBD1 (5 bases). This CDR3 region has 13 residues. CDR1 and CDR2 (germline): SGHNT, YENEEA. Trimming shortened V by 5 bases and J by 5 bases, and 13 bases separated the two germline ends. CDR3 DNA sequence: TGTGCCAGCAGCACCGGCAGGGCGGACGAGCAGTACTTC. Residues: CASSTGRADEQYF.

This clone turned up a few times. The V gene is TRBV15, the J gene TRBJ2-3; D may be TRBD1 (8 bases). Trimming stripped 6 bases from V and 4 bases from J, with 14 bases between. Germline V gene lookup returns CDR1 LNHNV and CDR2 YYDKDF (reference sequence). The CDR3 is 14 residues long. CDR3 residues: CATRNRGGPDTQYF. DNA of the CDR3: TGTGCCACCAGGAACAGGGGGGGCCCAGATACGCAGTATTTT.

The chain carries TRBV4-3 and TRBJ1-4; D possibly corresponds to TRBD1 (6 bases). The CDR3 runs 15 residues. V lost 1 base and J 6 bases, leaving 12 bases between the germline ends. CDR1 and CDR2 from the germline V gene are LGHNA and YSLEER. The CDR3 nucleotides are TGCGCCAGCAGCCAAGTGGCACAGGGAGATGAAAAACTGTTTTTT. Its protein product is CASSQVAQGDEKLFF.

This clone was seen more than once but under ten times. J is TRBJ2-5 and V is TRBV7-6, with 10 bases that match TRBD2. The CDR3 totals 13 residues. Germline V lookup: CDR1 SGHVS, CDR2 FNYEAQ. V was clipped by 8 bases and J by 3 bases; unmatched bases: 3. This CDR3 is CASATSGKETQYF. The CDR3 bases are TGTGCCAGCGCAACTAGCGGGAAAGAGACCCAGTACTTC. The whole variable domain, remainder taken from reference TRBV7-6 and TRBJ2-5, is GAGVSQSPRYKVTKRGQDVALRCDPISGHVSLYWYRQALGQGPEFLTYFNYEAQQDKSGLPNDRFSAERPEGSISTLTIQRTEQRDSAMYRCASATSGKETQYFGPGTRLLVL.

This clone was counted only a few times. The rearrangement uses TRBV6-6 and TRBJ2-5; D call uncertain. V lost 6 bases and J 2 bases, leaving 7 bases between the germline ends. The CDR3 runs to 12 residues. Germline V lookup: CDR1 MNHNY, CDR2 SVGAGI (reference sequence). The CDR3 nucleotides are TGTGCCAGCAGACAACAGCAAGAGACCCAGTACTTC. Translation: CASRQQQETQYF.

This clone was picked up a small number of times. V usage is TRBV5-1 and J usage is TRBJ2-3; D perhaps matches TRBD1 (6 bases). V was clipped by 3 bases and J by 2 bases, with 13 bases between them. This CDR3 region has 15 residues. Germline lookup yields CDR1 SGHRS and CDR2 YFSETQ. For the CDR3, the DNA is TGCGCCAGCAGCTCGGGGCGACAGGCCACAGATACGCAGTATTTT. Translation gives CASSSGRQATDTQYF.

In its sample, this clone was seen a few times. CDR3 sequence: CASSPQRDPTRGYGYTF. DNA for the CDR3: TGTGCCAGCAGCCCCCAAAGGGACCCGACCAGGGGCTATGGCTACACCTTC. The chain carries TRBV7-3 and TRBJ1-2, with D perhaps TRBD1 (6 bases). Germline lookup yields CDR1 SGHTA and CDR2 FQGTGA. The CDR3 sequence is 17 residues long. Trimming cost V 5 bases and J 4 bases, with 23 bases left between them.